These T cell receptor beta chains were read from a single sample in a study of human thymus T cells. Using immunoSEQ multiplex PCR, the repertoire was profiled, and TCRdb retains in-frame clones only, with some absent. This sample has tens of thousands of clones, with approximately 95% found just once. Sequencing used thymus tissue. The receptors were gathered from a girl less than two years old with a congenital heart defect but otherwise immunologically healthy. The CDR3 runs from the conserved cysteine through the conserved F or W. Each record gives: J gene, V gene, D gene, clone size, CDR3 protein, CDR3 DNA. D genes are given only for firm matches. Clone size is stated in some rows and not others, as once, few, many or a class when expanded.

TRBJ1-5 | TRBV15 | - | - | CATSRDLSGTTGNQPQHF | TGTGCCACCAGCAGAGACCTAAGCGGGACGACCGGCAATCAGCCCCAGCATTTT
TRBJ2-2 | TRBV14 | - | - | CASSQVRTQGTGELFF | TGTGCCAGCAGCCAAGTACGCACCCAAGGGACCGGGGAGCTGTTTTTT
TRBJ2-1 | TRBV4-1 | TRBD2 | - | CASSQEGLAGGWKSDEQFF | TGCGCCAGCAGCCAAGAAGGACTAGCGGGAGGATGGAAAAGCGATGAGCAGTTCTTC
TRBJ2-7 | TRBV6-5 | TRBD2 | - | CASSGTPSGRDEQYF | TGTGCCAGCAGTGGCACCCCTAGCGGGAGGGACGAGCAGTACTTC
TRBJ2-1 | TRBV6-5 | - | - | CASSAPGPRYNEQFF | TGTGCCAGCAGCGCCCCGGGACCCCGTTACAATGAGCAGTTCTTC
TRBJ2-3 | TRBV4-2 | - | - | CASSHLWGRGTDTQYF | TGTGCCAGCAGCCACCTATGGGGGCGCGGCACAGATACGCAGTATTTT
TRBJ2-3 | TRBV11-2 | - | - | CASRGVSTDTQYF | TGTGCCAGCAGGGGGGTCAGCACAGATACGCAGTATTTT
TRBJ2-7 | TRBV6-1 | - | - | CASTVWVLDEQYF | TGTGCCAGCACCGTATGGGTTTTGGACGAGCAGTACTTC
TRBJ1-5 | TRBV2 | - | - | CASSSADQPQHF | TGTGCCAGCAGTTCCGCGGATCAGCCCCAGCATTTT
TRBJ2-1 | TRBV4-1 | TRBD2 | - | CASSQDRTSGSPANNEQFF | TGCGCCAGCAGCCAAGATCGGACTAGCGGGAGCCCGGCCAACAATGAGCAGTTCTTC
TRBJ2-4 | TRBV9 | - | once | CASSVGTGQLAKNIQYF | TGTGCCAGCAGCGTAGGGACGGGACAACTAGCCAAAAACATTCAGTACTTC
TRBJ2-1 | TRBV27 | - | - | CASSGGAEINNEQFF | TGTGCCAGCAGTGGTGGGGCCGAAATTAACAATGAGCAGTTCTTC
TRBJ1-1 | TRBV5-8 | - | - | CASSTPPGAETEAFF | TGTGCCAGCAGCACCCCTCCGGGGGCGGAAACTGAAGCTTTCTTT
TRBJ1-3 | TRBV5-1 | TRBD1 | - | CASSLYGTVGNTIYF | TGCGCCAGCAGCTTGTACGGGACAGTCGGAAACACCATATATTTT
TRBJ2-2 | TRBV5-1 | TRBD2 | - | CASSFAGGDTGELFF | TGCGCCAGCAGCTTCGCGGGAGGGGACACCGGGGAGCTGTTTTTT
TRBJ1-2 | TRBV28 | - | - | CASSLSALEGVGYTF | TGTGCCAGCAGTTTATCGGCACTCGAAGGGGTCGGCTACACCTTC
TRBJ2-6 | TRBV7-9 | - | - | CASTRGYYEISGANVLTF | TGTGCCAGCACCAGGGGCTACTACGAGATCTCTGGGGCCAACGTCCTGACTTTC
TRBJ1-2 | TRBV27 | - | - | CASSRRRQGGDGYTF | TGTGCCAGCAGTCGTCGGAGGCAGGGAGGTGATGGCTACACCTTC
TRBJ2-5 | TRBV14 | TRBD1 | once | CASSLRGFRGETQYF | TGTGCCAGCAGCCTTCGGGGATTCAGGGGGGAGACCCAGTACTTC
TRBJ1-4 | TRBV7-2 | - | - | CASSSDSRAHRGEKLFF | TGTGCCAGCAGCTCCGACAGTAGGGCTCACCGCGGGGAAAAACTGTTTTTT
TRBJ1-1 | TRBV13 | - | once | CASSENTEAFF | TGCGCCAGCAGCGAGAACACTGAAGCTTTCTTT
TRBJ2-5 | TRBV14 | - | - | CASSPGRPGNQETQYF | TGTGCCAGCAGCCCGGGACGTCCAGGAAACCAAGAGACCCAGTACTTC
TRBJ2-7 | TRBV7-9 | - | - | CASSLAGSHSYEQYF | TGTGCCAGCAGCCTCGCCGGGTCCCATTCCTACGAGCAGTACTTC
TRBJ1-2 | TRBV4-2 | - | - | CASSQEGGANYGYTF | TGTGCCAGCAGCCAAGAAGGGGGAGCTAACTATGGCTACACCTTC
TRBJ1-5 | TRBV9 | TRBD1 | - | CASSPTGGDNQPQHF | TGTGCCAGCAGCCCGACAGGGGGGGACAATCAGCCCCAGCATTTT
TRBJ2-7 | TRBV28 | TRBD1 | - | CASSRQGSYEQYF | TGTGCCAGCAGTCGACAGGGGAGCTACGAGCAGTACTTC
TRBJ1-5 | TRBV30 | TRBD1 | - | CAWRAGTGDNQPQHF | TGTGCCTGGAGGGCCGGGACAGGGGACAATCAGCCCCAGCATTTT
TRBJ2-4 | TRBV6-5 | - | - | CASKGGPKNIQYF | TGTGCCAGCAAGGGGGGTCCCAAAAACATTCAGTACTTC
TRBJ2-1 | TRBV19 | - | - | CASSPVGGLSPRRFF | TGTGCCAGTAGTCCCGTAGGGGGGCTCTCGCCACGTCGGTTCTTC
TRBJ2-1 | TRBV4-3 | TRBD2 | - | CASSHGLAGGSYNEQFF | TGCGCCAGCAGCCACGGACTAGCGGGAGGGAGTTACAATGAGCAGTTCTTC
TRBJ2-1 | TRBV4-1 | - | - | CASSLPGAGEVYNEQFF | TGCGCCAGCAGCCTACCAGGGGCGGGAGAGGTATACAATGAGCAGTTCTTC
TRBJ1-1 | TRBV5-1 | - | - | CASSLKPRDEAFF | TGCGCCAGCAGCTTGAAGCCACGGGATGAAGCTTTCTTT
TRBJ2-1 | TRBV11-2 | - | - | CASSRVSGPGYNEQFF | TGTGCCAGCAGCCGTGTAAGCGGCCCCGGCTACAATGAGCAGTTCTTC
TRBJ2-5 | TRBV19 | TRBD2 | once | CASSNHSAGGGEETQYF | TGTGCCAGTAGTAATCATAGCGCGGGAGGAGGAGAAGAGACCCAGTACTTC
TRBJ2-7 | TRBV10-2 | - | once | CASSESPSPNYEQYF | TGCGCCAGCAGTGAGTCCCCGAGTCCGAACTACGAGCAGTACTTC
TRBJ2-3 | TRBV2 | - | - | CASRGQGVTQYF | TGTGCCAGCAGAGGCCAGGGAGTTACGCAGTATTTT
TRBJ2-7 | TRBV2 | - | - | CASSEAGSSYEQYF | TGTGCCAGCAGTGAAGCCGGAAGCTCCTACGAGCAGTACTTC
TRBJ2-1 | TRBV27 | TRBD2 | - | CASSPYAPRGGPLKTNNEQFF | TGTGCCAGCAGCCCTTACGCCCCCCGGGGAGGGCCCTTAAAGACTAACAATGAGCAGTTCTTC
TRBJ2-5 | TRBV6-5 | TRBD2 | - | CASTPPGGEGETQYF | TGTGCCAGCACCCCGCCGGGGGGGGAGGGCGAGACCCAGTACTTC
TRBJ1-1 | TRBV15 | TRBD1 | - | CATSSRDRGPTEAFF | TGTGCCACCAGCAGCCGGGACAGGGGTCCCACTGAAGCTTTCTTT
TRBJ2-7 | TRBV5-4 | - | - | CASSLWGGGNEQYF | TGTGCCAGCAGCTTGTGGGGGGGCGGAAACGAGCAGTACTTC
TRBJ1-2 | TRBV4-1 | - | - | CASSQGRIHYGYTF | TGCGCCAGCAGCCAAGGAAGGATTCACTATGGCTACACCTTC
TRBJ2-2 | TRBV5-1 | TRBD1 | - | CASSLEQGVAGELFF | TGCGCCAGCAGCTTGGAACAGGGGGTGGCCGGGGAGCTGTTTTTT
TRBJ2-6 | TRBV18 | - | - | CASSLTGETGANVLTF | TGTGCCAGCTCACTCACCGGGGAAACTGGGGCCAACGTCCTGACTTTC
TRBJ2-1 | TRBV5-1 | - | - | CASSLSPGNEQFF | TGCGCCAGCAGCTTGTCCCCGGGCAATGAGCAGTTCTTC